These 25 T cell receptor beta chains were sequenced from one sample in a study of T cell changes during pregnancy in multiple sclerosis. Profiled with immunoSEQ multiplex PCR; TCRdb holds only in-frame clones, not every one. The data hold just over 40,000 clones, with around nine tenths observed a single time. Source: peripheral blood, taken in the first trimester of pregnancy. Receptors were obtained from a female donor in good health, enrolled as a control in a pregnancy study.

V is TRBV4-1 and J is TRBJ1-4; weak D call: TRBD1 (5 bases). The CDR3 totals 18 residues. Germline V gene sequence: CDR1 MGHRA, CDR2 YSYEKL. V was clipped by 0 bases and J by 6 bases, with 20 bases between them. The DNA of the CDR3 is TGCGCCAGCAGCCAAGATAAATCAGGGCGTCCATTGGATGAAAAACTGTTTTTT. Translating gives CASSQDKSGRPLDEKLFF.

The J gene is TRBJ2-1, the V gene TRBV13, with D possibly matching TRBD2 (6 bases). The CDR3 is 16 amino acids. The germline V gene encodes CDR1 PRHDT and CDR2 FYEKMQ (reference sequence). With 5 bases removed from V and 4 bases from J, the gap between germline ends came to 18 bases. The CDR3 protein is CASSREGSGVYNEQFF. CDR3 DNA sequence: TGTGCCAGCAGCCGTGAGGGATCGGGGGTTTACAATGAGCAGTTCTTC.

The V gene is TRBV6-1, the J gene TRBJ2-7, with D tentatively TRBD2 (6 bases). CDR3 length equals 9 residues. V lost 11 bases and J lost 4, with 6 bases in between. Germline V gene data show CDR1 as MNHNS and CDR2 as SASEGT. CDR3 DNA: TGTGCCGGAGGGTACGAGCAGTACTTC. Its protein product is CAGGYEQYF.

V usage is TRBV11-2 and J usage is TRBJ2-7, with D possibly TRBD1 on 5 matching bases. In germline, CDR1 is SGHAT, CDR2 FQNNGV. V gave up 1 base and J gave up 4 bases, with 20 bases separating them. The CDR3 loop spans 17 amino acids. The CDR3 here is CASSLAQDITRTYEQYF. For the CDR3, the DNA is TGTGCCAGCAGCTTAGCCCAGGACATAACCCGCACATACGAGCAGTACTTC.

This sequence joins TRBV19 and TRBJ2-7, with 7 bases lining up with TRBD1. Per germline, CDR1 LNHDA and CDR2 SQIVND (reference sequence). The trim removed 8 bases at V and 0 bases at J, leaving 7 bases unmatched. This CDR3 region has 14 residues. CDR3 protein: CASRSPGGSYEQYF. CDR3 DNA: TGTGCCAGTCGAAGCCCAGGGGGCTCCTACGAGCAGTACTTC.

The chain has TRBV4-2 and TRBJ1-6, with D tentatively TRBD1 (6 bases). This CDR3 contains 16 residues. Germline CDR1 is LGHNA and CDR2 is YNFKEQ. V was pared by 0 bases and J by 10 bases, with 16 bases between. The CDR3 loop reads CASSQDTQGLGSPLHF. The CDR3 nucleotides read TGTGCCAGCAGCCAAGATACCCAGGGGTTAGGGTCACCCCTCCACTTT.

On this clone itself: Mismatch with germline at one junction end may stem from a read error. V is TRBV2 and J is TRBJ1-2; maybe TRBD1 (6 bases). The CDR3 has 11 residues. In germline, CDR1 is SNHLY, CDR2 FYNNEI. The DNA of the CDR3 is TGTGCCAGCAGTGAAGCGGGGGCAGGCTCCTTC. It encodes CASSEAGAGSF.

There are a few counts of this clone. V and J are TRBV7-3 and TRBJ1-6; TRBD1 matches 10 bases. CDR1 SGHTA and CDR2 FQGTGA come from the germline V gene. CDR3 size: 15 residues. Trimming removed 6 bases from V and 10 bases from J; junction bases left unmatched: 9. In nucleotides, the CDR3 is TGTGCCAGCAGTTATCTCGGGACAGGGGAATCACCCCTCCACTTT. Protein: CASSYLGTGESPLHF.

The CDR3 sequence: CSAVLAGGPSSTDTQYF. DNA of the CDR3: TGCAGCGCGGTCTTAGCGGGAGGGCCGTCGAGCACAGATACGCAGTATTTT. V gene TRBV29-1 combines with J gene TRBJ2-3; 11 nucleotides align to TRBD2. The germline V gene encodes CDR1 SQVTM and CDR2 ANQGSEA. The CDR3 is 17 residues long. V dropped 7 bases and J dropped 0; count of bases not matched to a gene: 12.

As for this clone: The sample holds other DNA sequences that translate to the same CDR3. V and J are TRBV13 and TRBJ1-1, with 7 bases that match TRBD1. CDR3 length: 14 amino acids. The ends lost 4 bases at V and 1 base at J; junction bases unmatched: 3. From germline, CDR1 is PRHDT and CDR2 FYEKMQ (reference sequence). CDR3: CASSSQGGNTEAFF. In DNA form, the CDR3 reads TGTGCCAGCAGCTCGCAGGGGGGGAACACTGAAGCTTTCTTT.

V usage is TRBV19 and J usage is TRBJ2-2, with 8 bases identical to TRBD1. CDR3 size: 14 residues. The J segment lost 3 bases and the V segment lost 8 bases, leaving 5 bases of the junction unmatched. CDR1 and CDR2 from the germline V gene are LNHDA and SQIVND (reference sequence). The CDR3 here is CASRKQGDTGELFF. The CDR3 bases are TGTGCCAGTCGGAAACAGGGGGACACCGGGGAGCTGTTTTTT.

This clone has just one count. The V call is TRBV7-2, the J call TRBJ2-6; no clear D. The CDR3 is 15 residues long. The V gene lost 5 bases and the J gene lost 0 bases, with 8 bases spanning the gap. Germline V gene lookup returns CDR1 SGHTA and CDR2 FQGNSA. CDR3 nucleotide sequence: TGTGCCAGCAGCATCTGGAGCTCTGGGGCCAACGTCCTGACTTTC. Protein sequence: CASSIWSSGANVLTF. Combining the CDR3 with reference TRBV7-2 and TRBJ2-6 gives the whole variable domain GAGVSQSPSNKVTEKGKDVELRCDPISGHTALYWYRQSLGQGLEFLIYFQGNSAPDKSGLPSDRFSAERTGGSVSTLTIQRTQQEDSAVYLCASSIWSSGANVLTFGAGSRLTVL.

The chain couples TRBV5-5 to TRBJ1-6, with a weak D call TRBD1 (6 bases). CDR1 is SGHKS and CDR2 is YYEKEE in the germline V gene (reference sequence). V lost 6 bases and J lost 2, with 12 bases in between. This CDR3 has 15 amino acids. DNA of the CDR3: TGTGCCAGCAAGGGACAAGAAACCTATAATTCACCCCTCCACTTT. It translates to CASKGQETYNSPLHF.

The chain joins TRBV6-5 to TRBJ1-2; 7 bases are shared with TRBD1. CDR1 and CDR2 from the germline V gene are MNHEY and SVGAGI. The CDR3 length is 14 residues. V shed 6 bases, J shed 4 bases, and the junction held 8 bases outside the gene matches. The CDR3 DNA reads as TGTGCCAGCAGGCTACACCGGGACAGCTATGGCTACACCTTC. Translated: CASRLHRDSYGYTF.

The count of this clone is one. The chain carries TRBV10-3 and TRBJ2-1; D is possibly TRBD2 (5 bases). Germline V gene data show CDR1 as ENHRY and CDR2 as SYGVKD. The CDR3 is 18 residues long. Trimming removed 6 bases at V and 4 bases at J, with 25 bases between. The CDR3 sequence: CAISQPGLDWRFYNEQFF. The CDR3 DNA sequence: TGTGCCATCAGCCAACCCGGCCTGGACTGGAGATTTTACAATGAGCAGTTCTTC.

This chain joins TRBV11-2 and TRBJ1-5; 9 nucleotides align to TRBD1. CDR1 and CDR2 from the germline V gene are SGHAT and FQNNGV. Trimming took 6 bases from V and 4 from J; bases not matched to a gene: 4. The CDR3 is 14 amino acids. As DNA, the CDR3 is TGTGCCAGCAGTCAGGACAGGGGAAATCAGCCCCAGCATTTT. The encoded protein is CASSQDRGNQPQHF.

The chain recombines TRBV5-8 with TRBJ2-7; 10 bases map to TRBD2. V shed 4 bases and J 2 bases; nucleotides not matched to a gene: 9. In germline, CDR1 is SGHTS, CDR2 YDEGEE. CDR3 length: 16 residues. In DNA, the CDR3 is TGTGCCAGCAGCCCTGACAAAGCGGGAGGGCCCTACGAGCAGTACTTC. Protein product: CASSPDKAGGPYEQYF.

CDR3 in DNA: TGTGCCAGCAGCTTATCAGGGTACTCAGATACGCAGTATTTT. This codes for CASSLSGYSDTQYF. The chain is built from TRBV7-2 and TRBJ2-3; D may be TRBD1 (5 bases). Germline values: CDR1 SGHTA, CDR2 FQGNSA. Trimming removed 2 bases at V and 4 bases at J, with 10 bases between. The CDR3 length is 14 residues.

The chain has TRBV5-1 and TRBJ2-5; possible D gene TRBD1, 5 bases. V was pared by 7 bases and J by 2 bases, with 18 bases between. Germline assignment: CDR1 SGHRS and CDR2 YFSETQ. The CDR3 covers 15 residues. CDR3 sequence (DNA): TGCGCCAGCCGAGGACAAACCGTACTACAAGAGACCCAGTACTTC. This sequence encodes CASRGQTVLQETQYF.

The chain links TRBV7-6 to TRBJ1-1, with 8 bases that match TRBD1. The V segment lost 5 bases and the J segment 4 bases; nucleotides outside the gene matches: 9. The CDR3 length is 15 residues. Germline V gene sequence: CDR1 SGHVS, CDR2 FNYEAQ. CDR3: CASSDRGFSGTEAFF. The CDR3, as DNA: TGTGCCAGCAGCGACAGGGGATTCTCGGGCACTGAAGCTTTCTTT.

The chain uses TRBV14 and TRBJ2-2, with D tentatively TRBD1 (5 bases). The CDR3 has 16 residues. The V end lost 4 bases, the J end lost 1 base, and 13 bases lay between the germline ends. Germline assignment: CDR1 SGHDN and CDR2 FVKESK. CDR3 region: CASSPGAAMNTGELFF. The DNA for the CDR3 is TGTGCCAGCAGCCCTGGGGCAGCGATGAACACCGGGGAGCTGTTTTTT.

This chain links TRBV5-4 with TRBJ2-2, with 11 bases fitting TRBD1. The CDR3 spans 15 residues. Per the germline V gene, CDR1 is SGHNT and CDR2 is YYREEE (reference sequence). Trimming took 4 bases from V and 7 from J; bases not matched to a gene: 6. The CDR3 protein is CASSGQGALIGELFF. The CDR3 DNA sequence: TGTGCCAGCAGCGGACAGGGGGCGCTTATCGGGGAGCTGTTTTTT.

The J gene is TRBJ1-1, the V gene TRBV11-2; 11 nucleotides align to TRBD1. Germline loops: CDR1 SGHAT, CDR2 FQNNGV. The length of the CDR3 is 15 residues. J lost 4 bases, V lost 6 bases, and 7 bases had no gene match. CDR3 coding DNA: TGTGCCAGCAGACCCGGGACAGGGGGTTTCACTGAAGCTTTCTTT. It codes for CASRPGTGGFTEAFF.

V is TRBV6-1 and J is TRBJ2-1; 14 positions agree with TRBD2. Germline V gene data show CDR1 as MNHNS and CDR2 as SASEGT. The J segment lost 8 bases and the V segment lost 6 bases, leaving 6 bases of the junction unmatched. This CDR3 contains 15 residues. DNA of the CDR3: TGTGCCAGCAGGGAGACTAGCGGGAGGGCCCATGAGCAGTTCTTC. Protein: CASRETSGRAHEQFF.

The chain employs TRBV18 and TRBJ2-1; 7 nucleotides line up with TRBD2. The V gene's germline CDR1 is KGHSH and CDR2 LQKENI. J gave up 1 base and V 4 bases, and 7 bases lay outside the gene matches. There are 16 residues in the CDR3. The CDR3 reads CASSQNRGGSYNEQFF. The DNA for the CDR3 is TGTGCCAGCTCACAAAACCGGGGAGGGTCCTACAATGAGCAGTTCTTC.